This T cell receptor (beta chain) derives from a study of Graves' ophthalmopathy and Graves' hyperthyroidism. Germline CDR1 is DFQATT and CDR2 is SNEGSKA (reference sequence). V lost 2 bases and J lost 1, with 14 bases in between. The CDR3 loop spans 15 amino acids. Transcripts of RNA were the source for amplifying TCR beta CDR3 regions. The workflow started with a first-round RT-PCR run with HTBI primers and then moved on to a second-round multiplex PCR. One entry per CDR3 protein, called by TCRdb with MiXCR from the multiplex PCR reads. The table records roughly 700,000 distinct CDR3 sequences, roughly two fifths of them present only once. This clonotype showed up just a few times.

The rearrangement uses TRBV20-1 and TRBJ1-1; D not certain. What was sequenced was peripheral blood. The TCR was taken from an adult man with Graves' ophthalmopathy. The CDR3 coding sequence is TGCAGTGCTAGATTCCTGGGGAGGGAGAACACTGAAGCTTTCTTT. Its translation: CSARFLGRENTEAFF.